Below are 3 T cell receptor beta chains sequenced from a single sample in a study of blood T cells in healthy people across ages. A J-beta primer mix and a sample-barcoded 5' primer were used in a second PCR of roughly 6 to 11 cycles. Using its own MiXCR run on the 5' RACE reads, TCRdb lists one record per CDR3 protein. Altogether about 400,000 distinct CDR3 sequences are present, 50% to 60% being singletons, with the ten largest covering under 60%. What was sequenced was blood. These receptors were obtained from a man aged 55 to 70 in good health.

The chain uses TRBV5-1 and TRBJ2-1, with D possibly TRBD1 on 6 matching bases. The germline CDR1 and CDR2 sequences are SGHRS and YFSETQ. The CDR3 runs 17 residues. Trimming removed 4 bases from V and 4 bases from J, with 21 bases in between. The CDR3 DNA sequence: TGCGCCAGCAGCGGCGGTCAGGGGTCTTTGATATACAATGAGCAGTTCTTC. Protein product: CASSGGQGSLIYNEQFF.

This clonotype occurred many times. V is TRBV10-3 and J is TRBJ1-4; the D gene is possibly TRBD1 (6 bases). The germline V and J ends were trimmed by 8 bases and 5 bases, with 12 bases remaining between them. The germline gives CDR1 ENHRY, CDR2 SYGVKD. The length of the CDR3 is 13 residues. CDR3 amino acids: CAIQGQDNEKLFF. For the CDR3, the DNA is TGTGCCATCCAGGGACAAGACAATGAAAAACTGTTTTTT.

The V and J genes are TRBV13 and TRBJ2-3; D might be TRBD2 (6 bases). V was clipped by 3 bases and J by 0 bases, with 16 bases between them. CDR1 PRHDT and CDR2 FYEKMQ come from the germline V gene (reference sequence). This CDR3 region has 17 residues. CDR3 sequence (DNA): TGTGCCAGCAGCTTCGGATCAGGCGGGATAAGCACAGATACGCAGTATTTT. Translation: CASSFGSGGISTDTQYF.